This TCR beta chain was documented in a study of human T cells and chemical hapten exposure. Across the whole study: Donors were sensitized with 2% DPC on the upper inner arm. TCR yields per sample varied, mainly owing to small pooled library volume differences. Notes on the study in general: TCRs at a frequency above 1 in 1000 stayed unchanged with DPC sensitization.

MiXCR, applied by TCRdb to the RACE reads, yields one record per CDR3 protein. The table lists 240,000 or so distinct CDR3 sequences, over 8% of them singletons, with about 2.5% in the top ten. Described time point: pre-sensitization, week 0. The treatment is: therapeutic diphenylcyclopropenone sensitization with weekly scalp DPC. Blood collection happened ahead of applying each patch test. Turning to this clonotype: Its antigen remains unidentified.

The source material was whole blood, sampled in connection with sensitization to the hapten diphenylcyclopropenone (DPC). The clonotype originates from a woman between 40 and 50 years old with alopecia areata. Some clones in this sample may be carry-over from other donors' samples.

Here the CDR3 DNA reads TGCAGCCCGCGAACCTACGAGCAGTACTTC. This gives the protein CSPRTYEQYF. V and J are TRBV29-1 and TRBJ2-7; D not certain. CDR3 size: 10 residues. Germline-derived CDR1 and CDR2 are SQVTM and ANQGSEA. Deletions cut 8 bases from V and 2 bases from J, with 7 bases between.